The 25 T cell receptor beta chains presented below share a single source sample, sequenced in a study of cytomegalovirus exposure and HLA in healthy donors. This table comes from immunoSEQ multiplex PCR, and its TCRdb copy is limited to in-frame clones, with some not included. The table has under 200,000 clones, roughly 89% seen once; the top ten hold about a tenth. The specimen sequenced was PBMCs. Receptors originate from a woman aged 18-29 years in good health and CMV-seropositive.

This rearrangement joins TRBV4-2 to TRBJ2-7, with a weak D call TRBD2 (6 bases). Germline V gene lookup returns CDR1 LGHNA and CDR2 YNFKEQ. The CDR3 length is 16 residues. Trimming pared 0 bases from V and 7 bases from J, leaving 19 bases between. The CDR3 region is CASSQEKDSSRGEQYF. DNA of the CDR3: TGTGCCAGCAGCCAAGAAAAGGACTCTTCTCGGGGGGAGCAGTACTTC.

V and J are TRBV6-5 and TRBJ2-1, with 9 bases aligning to TRBD2. The trim removed 4 bases at V and 4 bases at J, leaving 5 bases unmatched. Germline-derived CDR1 and CDR2 are MNHEY and SVGAGI. This CDR3 is built from 15 residues. CDR3 in amino acids: CASSFRLAEYNEQFF. CDR3 DNA sequence: TGTGCCAGCAGTTTTCGACTAGCGGAGTACAATGAGCAGTTCTTC.

V and J are TRBV30 and TRBJ2-6; 7 bases are a match to TRBD1. The CDR3 is 15 amino acids. Looked up from germline, CDR1 is GTSNPN and CDR2 is SVGIG (reference sequence). After removal of 3 bases from V and 2 bases from J, the junction contained 4 bases not matched to a gene. The CDR3 loop reads CAWSQTGAGANVLTF. In nucleotides, the CDR3 is TGTGCCTGGAGCCAAACAGGGGCTGGGGCCAACGTCCTGACTTTC.

This clone was detected many times. V and J are TRBV6-6 and TRBJ1-1; D ambiguous. The germline gives CDR1 MNHNY, CDR2 SVGAGI (reference sequence). This CDR3 has 14 amino acids. V dropped 9 bases and J dropped 1 base, with 15 bases sitting between them. The CDR3 loop is CASLPGTTNTEAFF. CDR3 DNA: TGTGCCAGTTTACCAGGAACAACGAACACTGAAGCTTTCTTT.

V usage is TRBV11-3 and J usage is TRBJ2-5; D is undetermined. Trimming removed 1 base from V and 2 bases from J, with 2 bases in between. This CDR3 spans 12 amino acids. CDR1 is SGHNT and CDR2 is YENEEA in the germline V gene. The CDR3: CASSLAQETQYF. CDR3 DNA sequence: TGTGCCAGCAGCTTAGCACAAGAGACCCAGTACTTC.

CDR3 nucleotides: TGTGCCAGTAGTATGGGGAGTGGCTACACCTTC. The encoded protein is CASSMGSGYTF. The rearrangement uses TRBV19 and TRBJ1-2; D is uncertain. The CDR3 is 11 residues long. Germline loops: CDR1 LNHDA, CDR2 SQIVND (reference sequence). Trimming removed 3 bases from V and 7 bases from J, with 6 bases in between.

V gene TRBV9 combines with J gene TRBJ1-2, with a possible D match to TRBD1 (6 bases). The CDR3 length is 13 residues. The ends were cut back, 4 bases at V and 4 bases at J, with 11 bases in the middle. The germline CDR1 and CDR2 sequences are SGDLS and YYNGEE. The CDR3 nucleotides read TGTGCCAGCAGCCAGGGGCAGGGCTATGGCTACACCTTC. Amino acid sequence: CASSQGQGYGYTF.

The chain uses TRBV6-5 and TRBJ2-5; the match to TRBD1 covers 7 bases. J was trimmed by 4 bases and V by 0 bases; bases with no gene match: 2. This CDR3 region has 14 residues. In germline, CDR1 is MNHEY, CDR2 SVGAGI. This chain's CDR3 is CASSYSTGRETQYF. For the CDR3, the DNA is TGTGCCAGCAGTTACTCGACAGGGAGAGAGACCCAGTACTTC.

This clone was detected once. CDR3 bases: TGCGCCAGCAGTAATGGGAGAGCCTACGAGCAGTACTTC. Its protein is CASSNGRAYEQYF. This rearrangement joins TRBV10-2 to TRBJ2-7; weak D call: TRBD2 (5 bases). The CDR3 has 13 residues. Germline V lookup: CDR1 WSHSY, CDR2 SAAADI. The V end was cut by 5 bases, the J end by 2 bases, with 10 bases between.

The chain joins TRBV11-3 to TRBJ2-5, with 16 bases lining up with TRBD2. CDR1 and CDR2 from the germline V gene are SGHNT and YENEEA. V lost 6 bases to trimming and J lost 4 bases; unmatched junction nucleotides: 5. This CDR3 region has 16 residues. The CDR3 region is CASRPGTSGRGETQYF. CDR3 nucleotide sequence: TGTGCCAGCAGGCCCGGGACTAGCGGGAGGGGAGAGACCCAGTACTTC.

This chain connects TRBV18 to TRBJ2-4, with a weak D call TRBD2 (7 bases). The length of the CDR3 is 15 residues. Trimming took 2 bases from V and 5 from J, leaving 13 bases between them. Germline V gives CDR1 KGHSH, CDR2 LQKENI. CDR3 DNA sequence: TGTGCCAGCTCACCAGGGGGGGGCGCGGAAAACATTCAGTACTTC. Protein: CASSPGGGAENIQYF.

The chain combines TRBV11-3 with TRBJ2-1, with 12 bases matching TRBD2. The V gene end was trimmed by 2 bases and the J gene end by 10 bases; junction bases not matched to a gene: 9. This CDR3 has 16 residues. Germline CDR1 is SGHNT and CDR2 is YENEEA. The CDR3, as DNA: TGTGCCAGCAGCTTATACCGCCGACTAGCGGGAGACGAGCAGTTCTTC. It yields the protein CASSLYRRLAGDEQFF. Combining the CDR3 with reference TRBV11-3 and TRBJ2-1 gives the whole variable domain EAGVVQSPRYKIIEKKQPVAFWCNPISGHNTLYWYLQNLGQGPELLIRYENEEAVDDSQLPKDRFSAERLKGVDSTLKIQPAELGDSAVYLCASSLYRRLAGDEQFFGPGTRLTVL.

The table lists this clone with a count of one. The J gene is TRBJ2-1, the V gene TRBV1; TRBD2 is the table's D call, not checked against the DNA. TRBV1 is noted as a pseudogene. This CDR3 comprises 18 residues. CDR3 sequence reads: CTSSQVTPFGGRPNEQFF. The CDR3 DNA is TGCACCAGCAGCCAAGTTACGCCCTTTGGCGGGAGGCCCAATGAGCAGTTCTTC.

This chain links TRBV6-1 with TRBJ2-7; 14 nucleotides match TRBD2. The ends lost 2 bases at V and 7 bases at J; junction bases unmatched: 13. The CDR3 contains 18 residues. CDR1 and CDR2 (germline): MNHNS, SASEGT. CDR3 protein: CASSEISGLTSGRGEQYF. CDR3 bases: TGTGCCAGCAGTGAAATATCCGGGTTGACTAGCGGGAGGGGGGAGCAGTACTTC.

The chain combines TRBV28 with TRBJ1-4, with D perhaps TRBD1 (6 bases). Per germline, CDR1 MDHEN and CDR2 SYDVKM. V was trimmed by 5 bases and J by 6 bases, leaving 16 bases between them. The CDR3 length is 15 residues. CDR3 region: CASSLLAGADEKLFF. The DNA of the CDR3 is TGTGCCAGCAGTCTCCTCGCAGGGGCGGATGAAAAACTGTTTTTT.

V is TRBV11-1 and J is TRBJ2-3; D possibly corresponds to TRBD1 (5 bases). CDR3 length: 12 amino acids. CDR1 is SGHAT and CDR2 is FQDESV in the germline V gene (reference sequence). Deletions cut 6 bases from V and 6 bases from J, with 10 bases between. Written as DNA, the CDR3 is TGTGCCAGCAGACTTCAGGGCGATACGCAGTATTTT. Translating gives CASRLQGDTQYF.

V is TRBV7-3 and J is TRBJ2-2, with 10 positions matching TRBD2. CDR1 is SGHTA and CDR2 is FQGTGA in the germline V gene. The CDR3 contains 16 residues. Trimming took 4 bases from V and 4 from J; bases not matched to a gene: 6. Written as DNA, the CDR3 is TGTGCCAGCAGCTCGTCGCTAGCGGGAGTCACCGGGGAGCTGTTTTTT. Protein product: CASSSSLAGVTGELFF.

This chain joins TRBV19 and TRBJ2-2; D possibly corresponds to TRBD1 (7 bases). CDR1 LNHDA and CDR2 SQIVND come from the germline V gene (reference sequence). Trimming took off 9 bases at V and 3 bases at J, with 14 bases between the two ends. This CDR3 contains 14 residues. The CDR3 sequence: CASLDREDTGELFF. In DNA, the CDR3 is TGTGCCAGCCTCGACAGGGAGGACACCGGGGAGCTGTTTTTT.

V is TRBV9 and J is TRBJ2-1; the D gene is possibly TRBD1 (7 bases). Deletions cut 0 bases from V and 5 bases from J, with 18 bases between. From germline, CDR1 is SGDLS and CDR2 YYNGEE. The CDR3 runs to 17 residues. The CDR3 reads CASSVGIRGDRNNEQFF. The CDR3 DNA follows: TGTGCCAGCAGCGTAGGGATAAGGGGGGACAGAAACAATGAGCAGTTCTTC.

The CDR3 protein is CASSPWRTYNEQFF. Written as DNA, the CDR3 is TGTGCCAGCAGCCCCTGGCGGACCTACAATGAGCAGTTCTTC. The chain links TRBV7-9 to TRBJ2-1; D is undetermined. This CDR3 is 14 amino acids long. The germline gives CDR1 SEHNR, CDR2 FQNEAQ (reference sequence). The germline V and J ends were trimmed by 5 bases and 2 bases, with 10 bases remaining between them.

The chain couples TRBV19 to TRBJ2-7; 8 bases agree with TRBD2. Looked up from germline, CDR1 is LNHDA and CDR2 is SQIVND (reference sequence). J gave up 3 bases and V 6 bases, and 4 bases lay outside the gene matches. The CDR3 covers 13 residues. The CDR3 nucleotides are TGTGCCAGTAGGGTTGCGGGAGGCTACGAGCAGTACTTC. Translated, it gives CASRVAGGYEQYF.

This clone was seen a few times. This chain links TRBV7-9 with TRBJ1-2; 7 nucleotides match TRBD1. CDR1 and CDR2 from the germline V gene are SEHNR and FQNEAQ (reference sequence). With V trimmed by 4 bases and J by 5 bases, 7 bases remained unmatched. The CDR3 is made up of 14 amino acids. This chain's CDR3 is CASSSTGTAYGYTF. The DNA for the CDR3 is TGTGCCAGCAGCTCTACCGGGACAGCTTATGGCTACACCTTC.

Comments on this clone: The junction differs from germline at one of its ends, possibly a read error. The chain carries TRBV7-2 and TRBJ2-7; maybe TRBD2 (6 bases). The germline V gene has CDR1 SGHTA and CDR2 FQGNSA. The CDR3 sequence is 11 residues long. The CDR3 sequence is CASSRDTGLSF. In nucleotides, the CDR3 is TGTGCCAGCAGTCGTGACACGGGACTTTCCTTC.

This chain links TRBV6-5 with TRBJ2-5; 8 nucleotides match TRBD1. Germline assignment: CDR1 MNHEY and CDR2 SVGAGI. This CDR3 is built from 13 residues. V was pared by 8 bases and J by 6 bases, with 8 bases of the junction left unmatched. The chain's CDR3 is CASGEGDRKTQYF. The CDR3, as DNA: TGTGCCAGCGGCGAGGGGGACAGGAAGACCCAGTACTTC.

This clone was seen only once. V gene TRBV18 combines with J gene TRBJ1-2; unclear D gene. Germline values: CDR1 KGHSH, CDR2 LQKENI. This CDR3 spans 14 amino acids. The V gene lost 5 bases and the J gene lost 4 bases, with 14 bases spanning the gap. The CDR3 nucleotides are TGTGCCAGCTCATCATCCGGAGTTACCTATGGCTACACCTTC. It codes for CASSSSGVTYGYTF.